This TCR beta chain was identified in a study of cytomegalovirus exposure and HLA in healthy donors. With regard to this clone: What it recognizes is unknown.

The CDR3 contains 17 residues. The V gene's germline CDR1 is SGHKS and CDR2 YYEKEE (reference sequence). Between the trimmed V and J ends, which lost 4 bases and 0 bases, there was a span of 17 bases. The study's findings and limits: Association of around 17,000 TCR beta sequences with HLA alleles was found at 0.05 false discovery rate in a later analysis. In a later analysis, most CMV-associated TCR beta chains appeared HLA-restricted.

The PCR was carried out with 60 Vbeta primers and 13 Jbeta primers. Libraries were prepared by immunoSEQ multiplex PCR; TCRdb keeps only in-frame clonotypes and omits some of them. The sample includes under 95,000 clones, roughly 83% seen only once; the top ten take around 15%. This sequence joins TRBV5-5 and TRBJ1-5; no definite D call. Sequences were obtained from PBMCs. The TCR comes from a woman aged 40 to 50 in good health and CMV-seropositive. DNA for the CDR3: TGTGCCAGCAGCCCCCGGACTGACTGGATTAGCAATCAGCCCCAGCATTTT. Amino acids: CASSPRTDWISNQPQHF.